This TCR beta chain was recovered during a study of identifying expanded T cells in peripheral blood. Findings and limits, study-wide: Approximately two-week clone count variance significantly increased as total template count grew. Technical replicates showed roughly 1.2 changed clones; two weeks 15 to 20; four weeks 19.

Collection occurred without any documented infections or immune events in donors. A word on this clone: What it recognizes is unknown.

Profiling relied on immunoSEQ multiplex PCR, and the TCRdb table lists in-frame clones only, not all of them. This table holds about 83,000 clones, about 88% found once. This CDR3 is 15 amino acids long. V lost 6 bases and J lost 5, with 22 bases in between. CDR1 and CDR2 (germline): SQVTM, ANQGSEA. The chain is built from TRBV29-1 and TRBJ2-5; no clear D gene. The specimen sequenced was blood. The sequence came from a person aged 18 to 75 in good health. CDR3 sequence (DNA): TGCAGCGTAGACAACCCCTGGGATATCGGGGAGACCCAGTACTTC. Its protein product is CSVDNPWDIGETQYF.